This entry lists 30 T cell receptor beta chains sequenced from one sample in a study of T cells in Graves' hyperthyroidism and ophthalmopathy. The source material, RNA transcripts, was used to amplify TCR beta CDR3 regions. HTBI primers drove first-round RT-PCR of the TCR CDR3. TCRdb used MiXCR to reprocess the multiplex PCR reads, holding one entry per CDR3 protein. The data contain 450,000 to 700,000 distinct CDR3 sequences, roughly 50% of them singletons. The sequencing sample was made of peripheral blood or thyroid tissue (not recorded which). The receptors derive from an adult woman with Graves' disease, either hyperthyroidism or ophthalmopathy (not recorded which).

The chain recombines TRBV20-1 with TRBJ1-3; no firm D call. CDR3 size: 12 residues. Per the germline V gene, CDR1 is DFQATT and CDR2 is SNEGSKA (reference sequence). V was trimmed by 5 bases and J by 0 bases, leaving 5 bases between them. The CDR3 nucleotides read TGCAGTGCTTTAAGCTCTGGAAACACCATATATTTT. Translating gives CSALSSGNTIYF.

This clonotype was seen repeatedly, ten times or more. The rearrangement links TRBV4-2 to TRBJ2-7; 8 bases line up with TRBD1. With V trimmed by 2 bases and J by 3 bases, 0 bases remained unmatched. The CDR3 extends over 13 amino acids. The germline gives CDR1 LGHNA, CDR2 YNFKEQ. Written as DNA, the CDR3 is TGTGCCAGCAGCCAAACAGGGGGCTACGAGCAGTACTTC. It codes for CASSQTGGYEQYF.

This clonotype was seen a few times. CDR3 region: CASSLVSPRVDLHF. CDR3 in DNA: TGTGCCAGCAGCTTAGTTTCTCCCCGAGTGGACCTCCACTTT. The chain combines TRBV7-2 with TRBJ1-6; D gene unclear. This CDR3 contains 14 residues. Trimming left V 1 base short and J 15 bases short, with 16 bases between. Germline V CDR1 and CDR2: SGHTA, FQGNSA.

This sequence joins TRBV2 and TRBJ2-3; TRBD2 matches 11 bases. V was clipped by 9 bases and J by 3 bases; unmatched bases: 5. Germline V gives CDR1 SNHLY, CDR2 FYNNEI. The CDR3 has 14 residues. For the CDR3, the DNA is TGTGCCAGTACGGCTAGCGGGAGGACAGATACGCAGTATTTT. It yields the protein CASTASGRTDTQYF.

This clonotype appeared many times. J is TRBJ2-5 and V is TRBV11-1; the D is unclear. CDR1 SGHAT and CDR2 FQDESV come from the germline V gene (reference sequence). CDR3 length: 14 residues. V gave up 2 bases and J gave up 1 base, with 8 bases separating them. CDR3 sequence: CASSLSGGQETQYF. Here the CDR3 DNA reads TGTGCCAGCAGCTTATCGGGTGGCCAAGAGACCCAGTACTTC.

The gene calls are TRBV20-1 and TRBJ1-5; 9 nucleotides agree with TRBD1. Germline assignment: CDR1 DFQATT and CDR2 SNEGSKA (reference sequence). CDR3 size: 16 residues. Losses at the gene ends were 3 bases for V and 6 bases for J; bases not matched to a gene: 12. CDR3 in DNA: TGCAGTGCTAGTTACCAAACAGGGGGCGGGGGTCAGCCCCAGCATTTT. Its translation: CSASYQTGGGGQPQHF.

The chain uses TRBV7-9 and TRBJ2-7, with D possibly matching TRBD1 (6 bases). This CDR3 is built from 14 residues. With 6 bases removed from V and 4 bases from J, the gap between germline ends came to 16 bases. Per the germline V gene, CDR1 is SEHNR and CDR2 is FQNEAQ (reference sequence). CDR3 bases: TGTGCCAGCAGGCCAATTAAACAGGGTTACGAGCAGTACTTC. Translating it yields CASRPIKQGYEQYF.

This clonotype was recorded a few times. This rearrangement joins TRBV20-1 to TRBJ1-5, with TRBD1 identical over 7 bases. The CDR3 is made up of 16 amino acids. Losses at the gene ends were 0 bases for V and 7 bases for J; bases not matched to a gene: 12. Per germline, CDR1 DFQATT and CDR2 SNEGSKA (reference sequence). The CDR3 spells CSARDSRGVRTQPQHF. In DNA, the CDR3 is TGCAGTGCTAGAGATAGCAGGGGGGTAAGGACCCAGCCCCAGCATTTT.

This clonotype was found many times. V usage is TRBV28 and J usage is TRBJ1-1; TRBD1 might be the D (5 bases). The CDR3 runs to 13 residues. The germline CDR1 and CDR2 sequences are MDHEN and SYDVKM. Trimming removed 6 bases from V and 4 bases from J, with 12 bases in between. The CDR3, as DNA: TGTGCCAGCAGGGTGCGGGGGACCACTGAAGCTTTCTTT. This gives the protein CASRVRGTTEAFF. Complete variable domain (other parts from reference TRBV28 and TRBJ1-1): DVKVTQSSRYLVKRTGEKVFLECVQDMDHENMFWYRQDPGLGLRLIYFSYDVKMKEKGDIPEGYSVSREKKERFSLILESASTNQTSMYLCASRVRGTTEAFFGQGTRLTVV.

This clonotype was detected many times. This chain joins TRBV25-1 and TRBJ2-5; either TRBD1 or TRBD2 may fit D (6 bases each). V lost 1 base and J lost 5, with 14 bases in between. The CDR3 length is 15 residues. Germline lookup yields CDR1 MGHDK and CDR2 SYGVNS. The chain's CDR3 is CASSESRGAKETQYF. In DNA, the CDR3 is TGTGCCAGCAGTGAATCTAGGGGGGCTAAGGAGACCCAGTACTTC.

In its sample, this clonotype was seen a few times. The V and J genes are TRBV29-1 and TRBJ1-4; D may be TRBD1 (6 bases). The CDR3 runs to 16 residues. Per germline, CDR1 SQVTM and CDR2 ANQGSEA. With 4 bases removed from V and 3 bases from J, the gap between germline ends came to 18 bases. The CDR3 nucleotides are TGCAGCGTTGTCGGCCCAGGGGAGCCTTCTAATGAAAAACTGTTTTTT. This sequence encodes CSVVGPGEPSNEKLFF.

This clonotype was recorded at least ten times. The rearrangement joins TRBV20-1 to TRBJ2-5; tentatively, D is TRBD2 (5 bases). Germline CDR1 and CDR2: DFQATT and SNEGSKA (reference sequence). Between the trimmed V and J ends, which lost 5 bases and 3 bases, there was a span of 22 bases. The CDR3 has 16 residues. The CDR3 coding sequence is TGCAGTGCTCACCTGCCGGGATACGACGAGAAAGAGACCCAGTACTTC. Encoded protein: CSAHLPGYDEKETQYF.

This clonotype came up a few times. V and J are TRBV28 and TRBJ2-3; maybe TRBD1 (5 bases). Trimming took 3 bases from V and 0 from J, leaving 7 bases between them. CDR1 is MDHEN, CDR2 SYDVKM, per germline. The CDR3 loop spans 14 amino acids. The CDR3 DNA sequence: TGTGCCAGCAGTTTGCCAGGGAGCACAGATACGCAGTATTTT. Its protein is CASSLPGSTDTQYF.

This clonotype was observed once. The rearrangement joins TRBV20-1 to TRBJ2-7; D remains unclear. The CDR3 runs 15 residues. Germline V gives CDR1 DFQATT, CDR2 SNEGSKA (reference sequence). V shed 6 bases and J shed 2 bases, with 20 bases lying between them. The CDR3 region is CSASSSDGGAYEQYF. The CDR3 nucleotides read TGCAGTGCCAGCTCCTCGGACGGCGGAGCCTACGAGCAGTACTTC.

This clonotype has at least ten counts. V is TRBV4-1 and J is TRBJ1-2; D ambiguous. There are 16 residues in the CDR3. The ends were cut back, 3 bases at V and 4 bases at J, with 18 bases in the middle. The germline CDR1 and CDR2 sequences are MGHRA and YSYEKL. The CDR3 nucleotides read TGCGCCAGCAGCCATGGTAAGAGAGTTATCCTCTATGGCTACACCTTC. This gives the protein CASSHGKRVILYGYTF.

V is TRBV2 and J is TRBJ1-5, with 9 bases fitting TRBD1. J was trimmed by 7 bases and V by 6 bases; bases with no gene match: 10. Germline lookup yields CDR1 SNHLY and CDR2 FYNNEI. The CDR3 sequence is 15 residues long. CDR3 amino acids: CASRNPGQGSQPQHF. The CDR3 DNA reads as TGTGCCAGCAGAAATCCGGGACAGGGAAGCCAGCCCCAGCATTTT.

The chain uses TRBV10-1 and TRBJ2-7; D unresolved. The CDR3 extends over 15 amino acids. In germline, CDR1 is WNHNN, CDR2 SYGVQD (reference sequence). Deletions cut 5 bases from V and 2 bases from J, with 16 bases between. The CDR3 sequence is CASSPSYANTYEQYF. DNA for the CDR3: TGCGCCAGCAGTCCGAGCTACGCGAACACCTACGAGCAGTACTTC.

The table lists this clonotype with many counts. This chain connects TRBV10-3 to TRBJ1-3; no clear D. The length of the CDR3 is 14 residues. V lost 4 bases, J lost 1 base, and 8 bases lay in between. The germline CDR1 and CDR2 sequences are ENHRY and SYGVKD. Written as DNA, the CDR3 is TGTGCCATCAGTGGGTCGAAATCTGGAAACACCATATATTTT. Its translation is CAISGSKSGNTIYF.

This clonotype was recorded at least ten times. J is TRBJ1-3 and V is TRBV7-9; D is unclear. Germline values: CDR1 SEHNR, CDR2 FQNEAQ (reference sequence). The V gene lost 6 bases and the J gene lost 0 bases, with 9 bases spanning the gap. CDR3 length equals 14 residues. CDR3 in DNA: TGTGCCAGCAGGGCAAGAAACTCTGGAAACACCATATATTTT. This codes for CASRARNSGNTIYF.

As regards this clonotype: One base away lies a much larger clone, so this may be a sequencing read error. This chain joins TRBV6-1 and TRBJ1-5; D is unresolved. This CDR3 is 15 amino acids long. Germline-derived CDR1 and CDR2 are MNHNS and SASEGT. The CDR3 nucleotides are TGTGCCAGCCGTGAAGCAGTGGGAGAGAATCAGCCCCAGCATTTT. It codes for CASREAVGENQPQHF.

On this clonotype itself: A much larger clone lies a single base off, so this may be a read error. The CDR3 DNA reads as TGCGCCAGCAGCCGGGCTGACAGGGGTTTTCCCCACGAGCAGTACTTC. It is translated as CASSRADRGFPHEQYF. The chain carries TRBV5-1 and TRBJ2-7, with 8 bases lining up with TRBD1. The CDR3 is made up of 16 amino acids. The ends lost 4 bases at V and 5 bases at J; junction bases unmatched: 14. The germline V gene encodes CDR1 SGHRS and CDR2 YFSETQ.

The V gene is TRBV6-5, the J gene TRBJ2-2; D is unclear. V was trimmed by 7 bases and J by 3 bases, leaving 12 bases between them. CDR1 and CDR2 from the germline V gene are MNHEY and SVGAGI. This CDR3 has 14 residues. The CDR3 is CASTPRHDTGELFF. In DNA, the CDR3 is TGTGCCAGCACCCCGCGGCACGACACCGGGGAGCTGTTTTTT.

This clonotype was recorded at least ten times. One junction end disagrees with the germline gene, perhaps due to a read error. The chain uses TRBV4-1 and TRBJ1-1, with D uncertain. From germline, CDR1 is MGHRA and CDR2 YSYEKL. The CDR3 is made up of 14 amino acids. CDR3 residues: CASSQEGRNTEAFF. The CDR3 DNA reads as TGTGCCAGCAGTCAGGAGGGTCGGAACACTGAAGCTTTCTTT.

The chain couples TRBV20-1 to TRBJ1-2; weak D call: TRBD1 (6 bases). Trimming shortened V by 8 bases and J by 5 bases, and 18 bases separated the two germline ends. The CDR3 has 13 amino acids. The germline V gene has CDR1 DFQATT and CDR2 SNEGSKA (reference sequence). CDR3 in DNA: TGCAGTCCTCCGGGACACGGGGAATATGGCTACACCTTC. The encoded protein is CSPPGHGEYGYTF.

CDR3 in DNA: TGTGCCAGCAGGTGGGGGACAGGGGGTCATTCACCCCTCCACTTT. Its protein is CASRWGTGGHSPLHF. The chain recombines TRBV7-2 with TRBJ1-6; 11 bases agree with TRBD1. V was clipped by 6 bases and J by 8 bases; unmatched bases: 6. This CDR3 spans 15 amino acids. Germline V gene lookup returns CDR1 SGHTA and CDR2 FQGNSA.

Concerning this clonotype itself: Given the absence of the conserved phenylalanine or tryptophan at the CDR3 end, a read error is likely. Because the CDR3's place on the DNA is in doubt, the DNA is left out and the CDR3 is given as listed by TCRdb. V usage is TRBV24-1 and J usage is TRBJ2-6; no DNA check was done on the table's D call, TRBD2. The CDR3 is made up of 11 amino acids, end residues included. Germline CDR1 reads KGHDR; CDR2 reads SFDVKD. The CDR3: CATSGETPQNT.

This clonotype was found many times. The chain has TRBV7-9 and TRBJ2-5; D gene ambiguous. With 6 bases removed from V and 5 bases from J, the gap between germline ends came to 10 bases. The germline V gene encodes CDR1 SEHNR and CDR2 FQNEAQ (reference sequence). The CDR3 totals 12 residues. The DNA of the CDR3 is TGTGCCAGCAGTCTCGCCACCGAGACCCAGTACTTC. As protein: CASSLATETQYF.

This clonotype was found once. The V call is TRBV12-3 or TRBV12-4, the J call TRBJ2-7; 8 bases agree with TRBD1. The CDR3 is 14 amino acids. Trimming at V came to 3 bases and at J to 3 bases, leaving 4 bases not matched to a gene. Here the CDR3 reads CASSFWDRNYEQYF. CDR3 DNA: TGTGCCAGCAGTTTTTGGGACAGGAACTACGAGCAGTACTTC.

This clonotype was found many times. The genes are TRBV7-2 and TRBJ2-5; 12 bases match TRBD2. Germline assignment: CDR1 SGHTA and CDR2 FQGNSA. CDR3 size: 16 residues. V dropped 5 bases and J dropped 0; count of bases not matched to a gene: 4. The CDR3 loop reads CASSPGLAGNQETQYF. CDR3 in DNA: TGTGCCAGCAGCCCCGGACTAGCGGGGAACCAAGAGACCCAGTACTTC.

The J gene is TRBJ2-2, the V gene TRBV12-3 or TRBV12-4; 7 positions agree with TRBD2. J lost 5 bases, V lost 4 bases, and 4 bases had no gene match. This CDR3 has 14 residues. The DNA for the CDR3 is TGTGCCAGCAGTTCTAGCGGTTCGACCGGGGAGCTGTTTTTT. Its translation is CASSSSGSTGELFF.